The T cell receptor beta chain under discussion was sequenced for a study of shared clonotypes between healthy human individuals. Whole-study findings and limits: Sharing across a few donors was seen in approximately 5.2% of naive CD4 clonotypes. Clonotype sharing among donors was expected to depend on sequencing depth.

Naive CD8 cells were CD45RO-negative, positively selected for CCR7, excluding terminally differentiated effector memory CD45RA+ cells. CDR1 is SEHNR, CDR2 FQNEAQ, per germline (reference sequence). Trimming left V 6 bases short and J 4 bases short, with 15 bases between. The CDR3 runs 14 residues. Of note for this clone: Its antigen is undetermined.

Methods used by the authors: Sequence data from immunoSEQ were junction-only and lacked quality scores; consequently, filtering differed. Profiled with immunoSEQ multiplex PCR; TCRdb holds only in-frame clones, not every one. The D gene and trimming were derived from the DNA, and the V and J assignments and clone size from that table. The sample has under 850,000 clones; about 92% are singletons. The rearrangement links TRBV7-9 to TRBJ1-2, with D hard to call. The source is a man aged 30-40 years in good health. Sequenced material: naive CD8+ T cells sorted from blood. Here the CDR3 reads CASRSEMGIYGYTF. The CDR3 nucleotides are TGTGCCAGCAGGTCAGAGATGGGGATCTATGGCTACACCTTC.